This T cell receptor beta chain was identified during a study of shared clonotypes between healthy human individuals. Adult Caucasians living in Nashville, Tennessee made up all of the donors. From germline, CDR1 is MNHEY and CDR2 SVGAGI. The CDR3 spans 11 residues. The V end was cut by 6 bases, the J end by 9 bases, with 9 bases between. TCRdb keeps only in-frame clones here, not all; method: immunoSEQ multiplex PCR. The repertoire holds over a million clones, with 96% as singletons. The TCR originated in a man aged 25 to 45 in good health. J is TRBJ2-1 and V is TRBV6-5; D gene ambiguous. The sample comprised naive CD4+ T cells sorted from blood. Subset here: CD45RA+ positively selected. CDR3 bases: TGTGCCAGCAGGGAGTCGGGTGAGCAGTTCTTC. It codes for CASRESGEQFF.